Each of the 12 T cell receptor beta chains below was sequenced from the same sample in a study of blood T cells in healthy people across ages. A sample-barcoded 5' primer and a J-beta primer mix were used in a second PCR of roughly 6 to 11 cycles. TCRdb passed the 5' RACE reads through MiXCR, listing each CDR3 protein once. The sample carries some 1.5 million distinct CDR3 sequences, around 40% recorded once. Material: blood. The receptors derive from a woman under 30 in good health.

The V gene is TRBV27, the J gene TRBJ2-5, with 11 bases aligning to TRBD2. Germline V gene sequence: CDR1 MNHEY, CDR2 SMNVEV (reference sequence). V was clipped by 4 bases and J by 4 bases; unmatched bases: 8. The CDR3 extends over 16 amino acids. CDR3 sequence: CASSSGTSGFRETQYF. The DNA for the CDR3 is TGTGCCAGCAGTTCAGGGACTAGCGGATTCCGAGAGACCCAGTACTTC.

The chain carries TRBV5-1 and TRBJ2-1; TRBD2 matches at 10 bases. J lost 0 bases, V lost 0 bases, and 12 bases had no gene match. CDR1 SGHRS and CDR2 YFSETQ come from the germline V gene. The CDR3 length is 20 residues. DNA of the CDR3: TGCGCCAGCAGCTTGGATTCTAGCGGGGGTACTCCGGGCTCCTACAATGAGCAGTTCTTC. It encodes CASSLDSSGGTPGSYNEQFF.

V usage is TRBV15 and J usage is TRBJ2-2; D may be TRBD1 (7 bases). V shed 5 bases and J shed 1 base, with 17 bases lying between them. The length of the CDR3 is 17 residues. CDR1 and CDR2 (germline): LNHNV, YYDKDF (reference sequence). CDR3 nucleotide sequence: TGTGCCACCAGCCAAGCGCGGGACAGCCTGAACACCGGGGAGCTGTTTTTT. Its protein product is CATSQARDSLNTGELFF.

Concerning this clonotype itself: The germline gene is not matched at one end of the junction; a read error may be the cause. The chain is built from TRBV6-6 and TRBJ1-2; D possibly corresponds to TRBD1 (5 bases). CDR1 is MNHNY, CDR2 SVGAGI, per germline (reference sequence). The CDR3 has 13 amino acids. This CDR3 reads CASTGRSNYGYIF. As DNA, the CDR3 is TGTGCCAGCACGGGGCGCTCTAACTATGGCTACATCTTC.

Points on this clonotype: The junction departs from the called germline gene at one end, perhaps through a read error. CDR3 in amino acids: CASSLMIGAGANALTF. The CDR3 coding sequence is TGTGCCAGCAGCTTAATGATAGGGGCTGGGGCCAACGCCCTGACTTTC. The chain links TRBV11-2 to TRBJ2-6, with D perhaps matching TRBD1 (5 bases). Germline V gene lookup returns CDR1 SGHAT and CDR2 FQNNGV. CDR3 size: 16 residues. The entire variable domain, with the rest obtained from reference TRBV11-2 and TRBJ2-6, is as follows: EAGVAQSPRYKIIEKRQSVAFWCNPISGHATLYWYQQILGQGPKLLIQFQNNGVVDDSQLPKDRFSAERLKGVDSTLKIQPAKLEDSAVYLCASSLMIGAGANALTFGAGSRLTVL.

This clonotype was counted a few times. The chain joins TRBV28 to TRBJ1-1, with 7 positions matching TRBD1. V dropped 8 bases and J dropped 9; count of bases not matched to a gene: 9. Germline CDR1 reads MDHEN; CDR2 reads SYDVKM. This CDR3 is 12 amino acids long. CDR3 nucleotides: TGTGCCAGCGATGCCGTGGGACAGCAAGCTTTCTTT. This translates into CASDAVGQQAFF.

This chain uses TRBV20-1 with TRBJ2-5; D unclear. The DNA end favors TRBJ2-7, so the J call may be wrong. CDR3 length: 12 residues. CDR1 and CDR2 from the germline V gene are DFQATT and SNEGSKA (reference sequence). This CDR3 is CSARSVSYEQYF. The CDR3 DNA sequence: TGCAGTGCTAGGAGTGTCTCCTACGAGCAGTACTTC.

The J gene is TRBJ1-1, the V gene TRBV18, with D maybe TRBD1 (5 bases). Germline V gene data show CDR1 as KGHSH and CDR2 as LQKENI. Trimming removed 3 bases at V and 1 base at J, with 12 bases between. The CDR3 is 15 residues long. CDR3 residues: CASSPSLTENTEAFF. CDR3 nucleotides: TGTGCCAGCTCACCCTCATTGACAGAGAACACTGAAGCTTTCTTT.

The V call is TRBV5-1, the J call TRBJ1-1; D ambiguous. Trimming took off 0 bases at V and 3 bases at J, with 9 bases between the two ends. Germline assignment: CDR1 SGHRS and CDR2 YFSETQ. This CDR3 comprises 14 residues. CDR3 protein: CASSLAKSHTEAFF. The CDR3 DNA reads as TGCGCCAGCAGCTTGGCGAAATCACACACTGAAGCTTTCTTT.

This clonotype has more than one count but fewer than ten. The chain has TRBV2 and TRBJ2-7, with a possible D match to TRBD1 (5 bases). V lost 2 bases and J lost 0, with 5 bases in between. The germline CDR1 and CDR2 sequences are SNHLY and FYNNEI. This CDR3 is 13 amino acids long. The CDR3 region has the DNA TGTGCCAGCAGTGAACAGGGCTCCTACGAGCAGTACTTC. Residues: CASSEQGSYEQYF.

To note about this clonotype: This may stem from a read error, because a much larger clone lies one nucleotide away. The V gene is TRBV7-2, the J gene TRBJ2-5; D gene unclear. The end of the DNA fits TRBJ2-7 better, so the J call may be wrong. CDR1 is SGHTA and CDR2 is FQGNSA in the germline V gene. The CDR3 contains 13 residues. CDR3 sequence (DNA): TGTGACAGCAGCTTAGGGCCATACTACGAGCAGTACTTC. As protein: CDSSLGPYYEQYF.

This rearrangement joins TRBV28 to TRBJ2-7, with 9 bases that match TRBD1. V shed 6 bases and J 3 bases; nucleotides not matched to a gene: 12. The length of the CDR3 is 16 residues. Germline V gene sequence: CDR1 MDHEN, CDR2 SYDVKM. Here the CDR3 reads CASSRQGEVPFYEQYF. CDR3 nucleotide sequence: TGTGCCAGCAGCCGACAGGGGGAGGTACCGTTCTACGAGCAGTACTTC.